One sample yielded the 3 T cell receptor beta chains listed below, sequenced in a study of T cells after yellow fever vaccination. One entry per CDR3 protein, called by TCRdb with MiXCR from the 5' RACE reads. The sample lists under 200,000 distinct CDR3 sequences; approximately 6.8% were seen once. The source material was CD4+ T cells sorted from PBMCs, sampled 4 to 5 days after the first yellow fever vaccination. These receptors all stem from a man between 18 and 35 years old who received the YFV17D yellow fever vaccine.

This clonotype was seen repeatedly, ten times or more. This chain connects TRBV28 to TRBJ2-3; 8 nucleotides agree with TRBD2. The junction had 3 bases not matched to a gene; V was cut back by 3 bases and J by 1 base. The CDR3 contains 15 residues. The germline CDR1 and CDR2 sequences are MDHEN and SYDVKM. CDR3 residues: CASSFGGAGTDTQYF. CDR3 in DNA: TGTGCCAGCAGTTTCGGGGGGGCGGGCACAGATACGCAGTATTTT.

This clonotype was counted between two and nine times. The chain employs TRBV3-1 and TRBJ1-1; D is perhaps TRBD1 (5 bases). CDR1 is LGHDT and CDR2 is YNNKEL in the germline V gene (reference sequence). Deletions cut 6 bases from V and 8 bases from J, with 10 bases between. This CDR3 has 11 residues. The DNA of the CDR3 is TGTGCCAGCAGGTTGGGGGGAGAAGCTTTCTTT. Translation gives CASRLGGEAFF.

V is TRBV7-2 and J is TRBJ1-4; the D is unclear. The CDR3 is 17 amino acids. Germline loops: CDR1 SGHTA, CDR2 FQGNSA. V lost 3 bases and J lost 3, with 17 bases in between. The CDR3 DNA follows: TGTGCCAGCAGCTTGGGTGGAGCAGGACCTTCTAATGAAAAACTGTTTTTT. It is translated as CASSLGGAGPSNEKLFF.